This TCR beta chain appears in the sequencing data of a study of beta chain features in type 1 diabetes. Overall study findings and caveats: Sampled from patients, naive, central memory and Treg TCRB repertoires appeared more similar than those sampled from healthy donors.

Sorting of CD4+ naive, central memory, regulatory and stem cell-like memory cells was performed via CD45RO/CCR7/CD25/CD127/CD95/CD27. The study reverse transcribed the entire isolated RNA, so it sequenced expressed TCRB transcripts. TCRdb's copy holds only in-frame clones and misses some; the assay was immunoSEQ multiplex PCR. The data hold 130,000 or so clones, with about a tenth observed a single time. The V end lost 6 bases, the J end lost 7 bases, and 19 bases lay between the germline ends. The length of the CDR3 is 14 residues. Germline V CDR1 and CDR2: SGHRS, YFSETQ. Note on this clone: Its antigen is unidentified.

The chain links TRBV5-1 to TRBJ1-1; D might be TRBD1 (5 bases). Sequencing was done on a sample of central memory CD4+ T cells from blood. This TCR derives from a man younger than 30 in good health. This CDR3 is CASTFGQRRDEAFF. The CDR3 DNA is TGCGCCAGCACTTTCGGACAACGGCGAGATGAAGCTTTCTTT.